This TCR beta chain was documented in a study of naive and memory T cell subsets (TCRdb year 2017). Study-wide context: Sorted naive and memory T cell subsets from peripheral blood were analyzed in the study using a UMI-based, open-source pipeline for TCR alpha and beta sequencing. RNA was DNase-treated and reverse transcribed with TCR constant-region primers, mostly using SuperScript III. IgG serology results and the functional CMV T cell responses were in complete agreement. The paper as a whole reports these results and caveats: The repertoire findings for the naive and memory subsets could not be validated, as no ground truth was available. TCR abundance followed a power law whose exponent differed between naive and memory subsets but was consistent across the three individuals. Gini index rose and Shannon and inverse Simpson diversity fell from naive through CM, EM and EMRA in both CD4 and CD8 cells. RNA-based TCR counts may be influenced by expression changes linked to T cell activation and differentiation. A clonotype was defined as a single alpha or beta chain sequence rather than as a paired alpha/beta receptor. Following error correction, more than 85% of naive TCR sequences occurred only once, which made naive abundance distributions much steeper than those of memory subsets.

CDR1 KGHSH and CDR2 LQKENI were looked up in the germline V gene. Including the terminal cysteine and phenylalanine, the CDR3 comprises 12 residues. The DNA shown is the 36-base CDR3, in frame from base 1. After removal of 5 bases from V and 2 bases from J, the junction retains 0 bases not matched to a gene. Library preparation was by UMI-ligation and nested PCR. The beta constant-region primer consisted of an equimolar mixture of two oligonucleotides that together covered TRBC1 and TRBC2. A single-stranded oligonucleotide containing the SP2 primer and a 12-nucleotide UMI was joined to the 3' end of the cDNA by T4 RNA ligase 1. The ligated cDNA went through four rounds of PCR with nested alpha and beta constant-region primers together with the SP2 primer. The ligation reaction was kept at 16 degrees C for roughly 18-25 hours. PCR2 was usually performed as a SYBR Green qPCR and halted at a preset threshold so that over-amplification would not occur. Every purification after the first one was done using Agencourt AMPure XP magnetic beads. Libraries were quantified by Qubit and checked on a TapeStation, with a main peak expected near 650 bp. Pooled libraries were sequenced on an Illumina MiSeq using v2 2x251 paired-end kits, and typically about 0.95-2.1 million reads were obtained per sample. Libraries were pooled at 4 nM per sample, and 5-7% PhiX was added to improve cluster recognition. The source study handled its data this way. V and J genes were assigned to Demultiplexor-processed FASTQ reads by Decombinator through tag matching, with a single base-pair mismatch being allowed. By using UMIs, Collapsinator corrected both sequencing errors and the frequency errors caused by PCR heterogeneity. CDR3Translator translated TCRs and extracted CDR3s from the conserved cysteine to the FGXG phenylalanine, flagging non-productive sequences. Gini, Shannon entropy and inverse Simpson indices were computed after subsampling the repertoires to the same number of UMI-defined TCRs. Within the linear range, a power law was fitted by maximum likelihood to the distributions of clonotype abundance. Similar UMI counts, unique TCR numbers and clonal distributions were obtained with the pipeline and with MIGEC on one naive CD8 sample. A set of some 7,600 CMV-associated CDR3 sequences, compiled from VDJdb and a published dataset, was used to search the repertoires. TCRdb reanalyzed the raw reads on its own, using fastp at Q25 for trimming and MiXCR for clone calling, and kept in-frame beta chains. CDR3 protein duplicates are merged, each entry listing the most common genes and DNA. The V and J calls here are based on TCRdb, not the publication. Within this sample are some 87,000 distinct CDR3 sequences, with over 7% of them counted one time only. The ten largest clones represent about 1.6% of the sample.

TCR alpha and beta chain libraries were amplified separately from the second PCR step onward. To determine each donor's CMV status, fresh PBMCs were stimulated overnight with CMV viral lysate, and IFNgamma production from CD4+ T cells was then assessed. Using Miltenyi beads, CD4 T cells were first positively selected, and CD8 T cells were then positively selected from the CD4-negative fraction. Cells stained for CD3, CD4, CD8, CD45RA, CD27 and a live/dead dye were sorted on a BD Aria II into four subsets by CD45RA and CD27. Blood was obtained from three healthy volunteers, and the blood from each volunteer was fractionated into CD4 and CD8 T cells and subsequently into four differentiation subsets. About 110 ml of peripheral blood was drawn per donor, and PBMC were isolated by Ficoll-Paque PLUS density-gradient centrifugation. The sorted cells were lysed in RLT buffer, after which RNA was extracted using a Qiagen RNeasy kit and kept at -80 degrees C.

Only a few counts were recorded for this clonotype. The clone's antigen remains unknown. No base quality information exists; no much larger clone differs at one position. The origin of this receptor is a human donor in good health. The sequenced material came from central memory CD4+ T cells from blood. Taken with the paper, the label for cell subset or site translates to: central memory, CD45RA- CD27+. This receptor chain uses TRBV18 and TRBJ2-7; TRBD2 matches 7 bases in the middle. CDR3 sequence: CASSAGAYEQYF. In nucleotide form, the sequence is TGTGCCAGCTCAGCGGGAGCCTACGAGCAGTACTTC.